The clone carrying this T cell receptor beta chain was seen just once. What it binds is not known. The source of the sample is a study of cytomegalovirus exposure and HLA in healthy donors. Study in general: An analysis done earlier identified about 120 million unique TCR beta sequences from approximately 200 million T cells.

Among the donors, all were healthy bone marrow donors. Both 60 Vbeta primers and 13 Jbeta primers went into the PCR. Clones were sequenced by immunoSEQ multiplex PCR, and TCRdb holds only the in-frame ones, with some missing. The sample lists about 200,000 clones, 65% to 85% seen once, with 2.9% in the top ten. Findings of the study overall: A later analysis showed that HLA-associated TCR beta chains had undergone more clonal expansion than equally common others. In a later analysis, the majority of CMV-associated beta chains seemingly showed HLA restriction.

Germline V CDR1 and CDR2: SGHRS, YFSETQ. The CDR3 consists of 16 residues. The V gene lost 0 bases and the J gene lost 5 bases, with 14 bases spanning the gap. The sequence was collected from a woman in her thirties in good health and CMV-seronegative. The specimen sequenced was PBMCs. This chain uses TRBV5-1 with TRBJ2-2; D unclear. As DNA, the CDR3 is TGCGCCAGCAGCTTGGTTTCGCAGTCCCGAACCGGGGAGCTGTTTTTT. This encodes CASSLVSQSRTGELFF.